This passage covers 22 T cell receptor beta chains from one sample sequenced in a study of blood T cell repertoires in COVID-19. Clones were read by immunoSEQ multiplex PCR, and TCRdb kept only the in-frame ones, dropping some. The table lists about 350,000 clones, about 90% of them singletons. Sequencing was performed on PBMCs or T cells enriched from blood (not recorded which). These receptors originate from a young woman who had recovered from COVID-19.

The J gene is TRBJ1-4, the V gene TRBV24-1; TRBD1 matches at 10 bases. The CDR3 consists of 17 residues. V lost 1 base and J lost 7; bases outside the gene matches: 8. The germline CDR1 and CDR2 sequences are KGHDR and SFDVKD. The CDR3 reads CATSDFEGQGRSEKLFF. CDR3 nucleotides: TGTGCCACCAGTGATTTTGAGGGACAGGGGCGAAGTGAAAAACTGTTTTTT.

The V gene is TRBV5-1, the J gene TRBJ2-3; TRBD2 aligns across 13 bases. V lost 0 bases to trimming and J lost 2 bases; unmatched junction nucleotides: 6. The CDR3 covers 18 residues. CDR1 and CDR2 from the germline V gene are SGHRS and YFSETQ. The CDR3: CASSLGTSGGVPTDTQYF. For the CDR3, the DNA is TGCGCCAGCAGCTTGGGGACTAGCGGGGGAGTACCCACAGATACGCAGTATTTT.

This chain joins TRBV30 and TRBJ1-2; D is unclear. Looked up from germline, CDR1 is GTSNPN and CDR2 is SVGIG (reference sequence). The CDR3 loop spans 11 amino acids. V was cut by 3 bases and J by 3 bases, with 5 bases left in between. CDR3 in amino acids: CAWRLDYGYTF. In nucleotides, the CDR3 is TGTGCCTGGAGACTGGACTATGGCTACACCTTC.

The gene calls are TRBV4-3 and TRBJ2-7, with TRBD1 matching over 10 bases. Germline trimming cut 4 bases from V and 5 bases from J; bases unmatched to any gene: 8. The CDR3 is made up of 15 amino acids. Germline V gene data show CDR1 as LGHNA and CDR2 as YSLEER. DNA of the CDR3: TGCGCCAGCAGCCTAACCGGGACAGGGGTCCACGAGCAGTACTTC. Translated: CASSLTGTGVHEQYF.

This chain joins TRBV2 and TRBJ2-3, with D possibly TRBD2 on 6 matching bases. With 10 bases removed from V and 2 bases from J, the gap between germline ends came to 16 bases. In germline, CDR1 is SNHLY, CDR2 FYNNEI. This CDR3 spans 14 amino acids. The CDR3 is CATHGGGNTDTQYF. In nucleotides, the CDR3 is TGTGCCACGCACGGTGGGGGGAACACAGATACGCAGTATTTT.

This clone was seen only a few times. The chain recombines TRBV2 with TRBJ2-7, with D hard to call. CDR3 length: 13 residues. Germline lookup yields CDR1 SNHLY and CDR2 FYNNEI. Trimming cost V 3 bases and J 4 bases, with 10 bases left between them. CDR3 region: CASSDGYGYEQYF. In DNA form, the CDR3 reads TGTGCCAGCAGTGATGGTTACGGGTACGAGCAGTACTTC. Full variable domain (missing parts from reference TRBV2 and TRBJ2-7): EPEVTQTPSHQVTQMGQEVILRCVPISNHLYFYWYRQILGQKVEFLVSFYNNEISEKSEIFDDQFSVERPDGSNFTLKIRSTKLEDSAMYFCASSDGYGYEQYFGPGTRLTVT.

The chain has TRBV5-4 and TRBJ2-1; TRBD2 matches 7 bases. Germline-derived CDR1 and CDR2 are SGHNT and YYREEE (reference sequence). This CDR3 is 15 amino acids long. V lost 0 bases to trimming and J lost 4 bases; unmatched junction nucleotides: 4. The CDR3 region has the DNA TGTGCCAGCAGCTTGGAAGCGGGACCATACAATGAGCAGTTCTTC. This gives the protein CASSLEAGPYNEQFF.

The V gene is TRBV10-1, the J gene TRBJ1-5; a possible D gene is TRBD1 (5 bases). The CDR3 spans 14 residues. V gave up 0 bases and J gave up 7 bases, with 10 bases separating them. Germline V CDR1 and CDR2: WNHNN, SYGVQD (reference sequence). The CDR3 DNA sequence: TGCGCCAGCAGTGAGTCAGGGACTCACCAGCCCCAGCATTTT. Translated, it gives CASSESGTHQPQHF.

The rearrangement joins TRBV19 to TRBJ1-5; 8 nucleotides match TRBD1. The trim removed 6 bases at V and 2 bases at J, leaving 6 bases unmatched. CDR3 length equals 15 residues. CDR1 is LNHDA, CDR2 SQIVND, per germline (reference sequence). The CDR3 region is CASRSGGLGNQPQHF. In nucleotides, the CDR3 is TGTGCCAGTAGATCAGGGGGCTTGGGCAATCAGCCCCAGCATTTT.

V is TRBV7-8 and J is TRBJ2-1, with 10 bases identical to TRBD1. This CDR3 contains 18 residues. Germline CDR1 is SGHVS and CDR2 is FQNEAQ. V lost 2 bases and J lost 7; bases outside the gene matches: 14. CDR3 loop: CASSLYGTTGGYLNEQFF. In DNA form, the CDR3 reads TGTGCCAGCAGCTTATATGGGACGACAGGGGGCTATTTGAATGAGCAGTTCTTC. Full variable domain (remainder filled in from reference TRBV7-8 and TRBJ2-1): GAGVSQSPRYKVAKRGQDVALRCDPISGHVSLFWYQQALGQGPEFLTYFQNEAQLDKSGLPSDRFFAERPEGSVSTLKIQRTQQEDSAVYLCASSLYGTTGGYLNEQFFGPGTRLTVL.

This chain joins TRBV19 and TRBJ2-5; 8 bases align to TRBD2. J was trimmed by 5 bases and V by 7 bases; bases with no gene match: 12. Germline V CDR1 and CDR2: LNHDA, SQIVND (reference sequence). The length of the CDR3 is 15 residues. Here the CDR3 reads CASMRSGAGVETQYF. The CDR3 region has the DNA TGTGCCAGTATGAGGTCGGGAGCGGGGGTTGAGACCCAGTACTTC.

The V call is TRBV28, the J call TRBJ1-5; 9 bases agree with TRBD1. The V gene's germline CDR1 is MDHEN and CDR2 SYDVKM. This CDR3 has 14 amino acids. Trimming cost V 6 bases and J 8 bases; bases outside gene matches: 8. The CDR3 region is CASSWTGDIEPQHF. CDR3 bases: TGTGCCAGCAGCTGGACAGGGGATATTGAGCCCCAGCATTTT.

The CDR3 DNA sequence: TGTGCCAGCAGGGGACAGGTTAGGACCGGGGAGCTGTTTTTT. It is translated as CASRGQVRTGELFF. The chain couples TRBV2 to TRBJ2-2, with 8 bases matching TRBD1. The CDR3 has 14 residues. The junction had 5 bases not matched to a gene; V was cut back by 6 bases and J by 5 bases. Germline loops: CDR1 SNHLY, CDR2 FYNNEI. The full variable domain, in which reference TRBV2 and TRBJ2-2 provide the parts outside the CDR3, is EPEVTQTPSHQVTQMGQEVILRCVPISNHLYFYWYRQILGQKVEFLVSFYNNEISEKSEIFDDQFSVERPDGSNFTLKIRSTKLEDSAMYFCASRGQVRTGELFFGEGSRLTVL.

The chain combines TRBV14 with TRBJ1-6; possible D gene TRBD1, 6 bases. The V and J ends lost 2 bases and 7 bases respectively, with 12 bases between them. Germline V gene lookup returns CDR1 SGHDN and CDR2 FVKESK. This CDR3 has 15 amino acids. The CDR3 loop is CASSQMDSSNSPLHF. The CDR3 DNA sequence: TGTGCCAGCAGCCAAATGGACAGCTCAAATTCACCCCTCCACTTT. Looking up the rest from reference TRBV14 and TRBJ1-6 gives the full variable domain: EAGVTQFPSHSVIEKGQTVTLRCDPISGHDNLYWYRRVMGKEIKFLLHFVKESKQDESGMPNNRFLAERTGGTYSTLKVQPAELEDSGVYFCASSQMDSSNSPLHFGNGTRLTVT.

The gene calls are TRBV6-6 and TRBJ1-6; 9 bases align to TRBD1. Germline loops: CDR1 MNHNY, CDR2 SVGAGI (reference sequence). This CDR3 has 14 residues. After removal of 5 bases from V and 8 bases from J, the junction contained 4 bases not matched to a gene. This CDR3 reads CASSKQGADSPLHF. CDR3 in DNA: TGTGCCAGCAGTAAACAGGGGGCTGATTCACCCCTCCACTTT.

The chain couples TRBV5-4 to TRBJ2-6; D is perhaps TRBD1 (6 bases). The germline CDR1 and CDR2 sequences are SGHNT and YYREEE (reference sequence). The CDR3 totals 19 residues. V shed 6 bases and J shed 0 bases, with 22 bases lying between them. CDR3 sequence reads: CASNQLGAGANSGANVLTF. The DNA of the CDR3 is TGTGCCAGCAACCAATTGGGGGCAGGGGCGAACTCTGGGGCCAACGTCCTGACTTTC.

The chain carries TRBV6-1 and TRBJ1-5; D is unclear. The CDR3 has 15 amino acids. Trimming took 2 bases from V and 4 from J, leaving 12 bases between them. The V gene's germline CDR1 is MNHNS and CDR2 SASEGT. CDR3 residues: CASSESAGFNQPQHF. DNA for the CDR3: TGTGCCAGCAGTGAATCGGCGGGCTTTAATCAGCCCCAGCATTTT.

V and J are TRBV19 and TRBJ2-1, with 12 nucleotides matching TRBD2. Trimming took 0 bases from V and 8 from J; bases not matched to a gene: 5. The germline V gene has CDR1 LNHDA and CDR2 SQIVND (reference sequence). This CDR3 is built from 16 residues. As DNA, the CDR3 is TGTGCCAGTAGTATAGACTCTAGCGGGGGGGCGGATGAGCAGTTCTTC. Amino acids: CASSIDSSGGADEQFF.

This chain uses TRBV7-9 with TRBJ1-1; 8 positions agree with TRBD1. V lost 5 bases to trimming and J lost 4 bases; unmatched junction nucleotides: 12. CDR1 and CDR2 from the germline V gene are SEHNR and FQNEAQ (reference sequence). This CDR3 comprises 16 residues. CDR3 in amino acids: CASSGQGGESSTEAFF. DNA for the CDR3: TGTGCCAGCAGCGGACAGGGTGGAGAGTCGAGCACTGAAGCTTTCTTT.

The V call is TRBV28, the J call TRBJ1-6; 9 bases match TRBD1. J gave up 9 bases and V 11 bases, and 11 bases lay outside the gene matches. Germline V gene lookup returns CDR1 MDHEN and CDR2 SYDVKM. The CDR3 spans 14 residues. The CDR3 region has the DNA TGTGCCGGATCCCCCGGGACAGGGAGTTCACCCCTCCACTTT. It codes for CAGSPGTGSSPLHF.

The chain has TRBV6-1 and TRBJ1-1, with D possibly TRBD1 on 5 matching bases. The CDR3 covers 16 residues. Germline CDR1 reads MNHNS; CDR2 reads SASEGT. V was trimmed by 4 bases and J by 3 bases, leaving 18 bases between them. CDR3 protein: CASSVLLQGIHTEAFF. The CDR3 DNA follows: TGTGCCAGCAGTGTCCTCCTCCAGGGAATCCACACTGAAGCTTTCTTT.

Remarks on this clone: Other DNA sequences within the sample encode an identical CDR3. The CDR3 DNA follows: TGTGCCAGCAGCCCCCAACAGGGGGGTCAGCCCCAGCATTTT. It codes for CASSPQQGGQPQHF. The chain is built from TRBV27 and TRBJ1-5; 8 bases fit TRBD1. CDR1 is MNHEY and CDR2 is SMNVEV in the germline V gene (reference sequence). The ends lost 6 bases at V and 6 bases at J; junction bases unmatched: 7. This CDR3 has 14 amino acids.